These 27 T cell receptor beta chains were all obtained from the same sample, sequenced in a study of cytomegalovirus exposure and HLA in healthy donors. Measured with immunoSEQ multiplex PCR; TCRdb has only the in-frame clones, and not every one. Of some 210,000 clones detected, around nine tenths appear once; the ten largest clones hold 2%. The sample comprised PBMCs. The receptors were gathered from a woman younger than 35 in good health and CMV-seropositive.

The rearrangement uses TRBV5-4 and TRBJ1-3, with D maybe TRBD1 (6 bases). Germline CDR1 SGHNT, CDR2 YYREEE (reference sequence). The CDR3 has 16 residues. Trimming removed 4 bases from V and 0 bases from J, with 14 bases in between. The CDR3 bases are TGTGCCAGCAGCGGCCGACAGGTTTTCTCTGGAAACACCATATATTTT. Translating gives CASSGRQVFSGNTIYF.

The V call is TRBV5-6, the J call TRBJ2-5; TRBD1 matches at 12 bases. The length of the CDR3 is 18 residues. The junction had 14 bases not matched to a gene; V was cut back by 4 bases and J by 4 bases. In germline, CDR1 is SGHDT, CDR2 YYEEEE. The CDR3 is CASSPAPGTGGLGETQYF. In DNA, the CDR3 is TGTGCCAGCAGCCCCGCCCCCGGGACAGGGGGCTTGGGAGAGACCCAGTACTTC.

This clone was seen a single time. The V and J genes are TRBV6-5 and TRBJ2-5; 7 bases map to TRBD2. Trimming cost V 2 bases and J 2 bases; bases outside gene matches: 5. Per germline, CDR1 MNHEY and CDR2 SVGAGI. This CDR3 comprises 15 residues. CDR3 residues: CASSYVGGEQETQYF. Here the CDR3 DNA reads TGTGCCAGCAGTTACGTTGGGGGGGAACAAGAGACCCAGTACTTC.

The CDR3 protein is CASSSEQGDGYTF. The CDR3 nucleotides read TGTGCCAGCAGCTCCGAACAGGGAGATGGCTACACCTTC. The chain uses TRBV7-3 and TRBJ1-2; TRBD1 might be the D (6 bases). Germline-derived CDR1 and CDR2 are SGHTA and FQGTGA. Trimming took off 4 bases at V and 6 bases at J, with 12 bases between the two ends. The CDR3 sequence is 13 residues long.

The DNA for the CDR3 is TGCGCCAGCGGACTAGCCCCATACAATGAGCAGTTCTTC. Amino acid sequence: CASGLAPYNEQFF. This chain connects TRBV10-1 to TRBJ2-1, with TRBD2 matching 8 bases. Germline V lookup: CDR1 WNHNN, CDR2 SYGVQD (reference sequence). CDR3 length equals 13 residues. V was pared by 8 bases and J by 4 bases, with 4 bases of the junction left unmatched.

V is TRBV5-1 and J is TRBJ1-1, with a tentative D call TRBD1 (6 bases). This CDR3 region has 13 residues. From germline, CDR1 is SGHRS and CDR2 YFSETQ. Trimming pared 1 base from V and 8 bases from J, leaving 12 bases between. The CDR3 loop reads CASSLNRETEAFF. The CDR3 DNA is TGCGCCAGCAGCTTGAACAGGGAGACCGAAGCTTTCTTT.

This chain links TRBV27 with TRBJ2-7; 10 nucleotides agree with TRBD1. V lost 2 bases to trimming and J lost 6 bases; unmatched junction nucleotides: 1. The germline V gene has CDR1 MNHEY and CDR2 SMNVEV (reference sequence). This CDR3 is 13 amino acids long. In nucleotides, the CDR3 is TGTGCCAGCAGTTTAAGGGACAGGGGCGAGCAGTACTTC. Its protein product is CASSLRDRGEQYF.

This sequence joins TRBV27 and TRBJ2-7; 11 positions agree with TRBD2. CDR1 and CDR2 from the germline V gene are MNHEY and SMNVEV (reference sequence). This CDR3 spans 16 amino acids. V shed 0 bases, J shed 8 bases, and the junction held 9 bases outside the gene matches. The CDR3: CASSLSIAGGTEKQYF. The CDR3, as DNA: TGTGCCAGCAGTTTATCCATAGCGGGAGGGACTGAGAAGCAGTACTTC.

This rearrangement joins TRBV5-8 to TRBJ1-5; possible D gene TRBD1, 5 bases. V was shortened by 0 bases and J by 1 base, with 11 bases between the two germline ends. CDR1 and CDR2 from the germline V gene are SGHTS and YDEGEE. This CDR3 has 16 amino acids. CDR3 nucleotides: TGTGCCAGCAGCTTGGGAGACCACAGGAGCAATCAGCCCCAGCATTTT. Protein product: CASSLGDHRSNQPQHF. Combining the CDR3 with reference TRBV5-8 and TRBJ1-5 gives the whole variable domain EAGVTQSPTHLIKTRGQQATLRCSPISGHTSVYWYQQALGLGLQFLLWYDEGEERNRGNFPPRFSGRQFPNYSSELNVNALELEDSALYLCASSLGDHRSNQPQHFGDGTRLSIL.

The rearrangement joins TRBV15 to TRBJ2-1; 9 bases match TRBD1. V shed 4 bases, J shed 9 bases, and the junction held 10 bases outside the gene matches. The CDR3 consists of 15 residues. Germline V gene data show CDR1 as LNHNV and CDR2 as YYDKDF (reference sequence). The CDR3 nucleotides read TGTGCCACCAGCATCCTGGACAGGGGCGCCAGTGAGCAGTTCTTC. This gives the protein CATSILDRGASEQFF.

This rearrangement joins TRBV30 to TRBJ1-4, with D hard to call. This CDR3 is built from 15 residues. Germline V CDR1 and CDR2: GTSNPN, SVGIG (reference sequence). Trimming took 1 base from V and 6 from J, leaving 15 bases between them. In DNA, the CDR3 is TGTGCCTGGAGTGCACGGTTTCAATTTGATGAAAAACTGTTTTTT. Translating it yields CAWSARFQFDEKLFF.

This chain connects TRBV5-4 to TRBJ1-2; 8 positions match TRBD1. The length of the CDR3 is 15 residues. Germline values: CDR1 SGHNT, CDR2 YYREEE (reference sequence). V shed 0 bases, J shed 8 bases, and the junction held 9 bases outside the gene matches. The chain's CDR3 is CASSLAVTGDFGYTF. In nucleotides, the CDR3 is TGTGCCAGCAGCTTGGCCGTGACAGGGGACTTCGGCTACACCTTC.

CDR3 in DNA: TGTGCCAGCAGCTTAAGCAGCCAGGGCGACTATGGCTACACCTTC. Residues: CASSLSSQGDYGYTF. This chain connects TRBV7-8 to TRBJ1-2; maybe TRBD1 (5 bases). Germline loops: CDR1 SGHVS, CDR2 FQNEAQ. V lost 2 bases and J 3 bases, leaving 13 bases between the germline ends. This CDR3 is built from 15 residues.

The chain recombines TRBV27 with TRBJ2-7, with a possible D match to TRBD2 (6 bases). The germline CDR1 and CDR2 sequences are MNHEY and SMNVEV (reference sequence). The V end lost 7 bases, the J end lost 6 bases, and 13 bases lay between the germline ends. The CDR3 totals 12 residues. CDR3: CASKPMEGEQYF. The CDR3 DNA reads TGTGCCAGCAAACCCATGGAGGGCGAGCAGTACTTC.

The chain carries TRBV28 and TRBJ2-7; D gene ambiguous. Germline CDR1 MDHEN, CDR2 SYDVKM. CDR3 length equals 13 residues. V lost 1 base, J lost 3 bases, and 7 bases lay in between. The CDR3 DNA is TGTGCCAGCAGTTTATCGGCTAGCTACGAGCAGTACTTC. It encodes CASSLSASYEQYF.

The chain couples TRBV27 to TRBJ2-6, with TRBD1 matching 9 bases. The CDR3 extends over 22 amino acids. Trimming at V came to 8 bases and at J to 0 bases, leaving 23 bases not matched to a gene. The V gene's germline CDR1 is MNHEY and CDR2 SMNVEV (reference sequence). CDR3 in amino acids: CASGVSLPVGQGPSSGANVLTF. CDR3 sequence (DNA): TGTGCCAGCGGCGTATCCCTACCGGTGGGACAGGGCCCCTCCTCTGGGGCCAACGTCCTGACTTTC.

This rearrangement joins TRBV28 to TRBJ1-1; tentatively, D is TRBD1 (6 bases). This CDR3 is built from 13 residues. The ends were cut back, 8 bases at V and 1 base at J, with 11 bases in the middle. Germline V lookup: CDR1 MDHEN, CDR2 SYDVKM. The CDR3 region is CASSWGPNTEAFF. The CDR3 nucleotides are TGTGCCAGCTCGTGGGGGCCGAACACTGAAGCTTTCTTT.

The V call is TRBV15, the J call TRBJ2-1; 8 positions match TRBD2. The germline V gene encodes CDR1 LNHNV and CDR2 YYDKDF (reference sequence). Trimming took 3 bases from V and 4 from J; bases not matched to a gene: 8. CDR3 length: 16 residues. The CDR3, as DNA: TGTGCCACCAGCAGGGCTAGACTAGCGCCTTACAATGAGCAGTTCTTC. It is translated as CATSRARLAPYNEQFF.

The chain joins TRBV19 to TRBJ2-7; TRBD1 is a possible D gene (6 bases). Germline CDR1 reads LNHDA; CDR2 reads SQIVND (reference sequence). The CDR3 extends over 13 amino acids. V was pared by 5 bases and J by 4 bases, with 12 bases between. Here the CDR3 DNA reads TGTGCCAGTAGTCAAACAGGGCCTTACGAGCAGTACTTC. This gives the protein CASSQTGPYEQYF.

The genes are TRBV30 and TRBJ2-5; tentative D call: TRBD1 (5 bases). This CDR3 comprises 12 residues. V dropped 5 bases and J dropped 2 bases, with 9 bases sitting between them. Germline V gene sequence: CDR1 GTSNPN, CDR2 SVGIG (reference sequence). The CDR3 protein is CAWGASQETQYF. The CDR3 bases are TGTGCCTGGGGGGCTAGTCAAGAGACCCAGTACTTC.

A single count supports this clone. V gene TRBV21-1 combines with J gene TRBJ2-6; the table gives TRBD2 as D, unverified against the DNA. TRBV21-1 is a pseudogene. The CDR3 has 17 amino acids. Here the CDR3 reads CASSKGKRFSGANVLTF. CDR3 DNA: TGTGCCAGCAGCAAAGGCAAGAGGTTCTCTGGGGCCAACGTCCTGACTTTC.

The V and J genes are TRBV30 and TRBJ2-3, with D hard to call. The germline gives CDR1 GTSNPN, CDR2 SVGIG (reference sequence). The germline V and J ends were trimmed by 0 bases and 0 bases, with 13 bases remaining between them. The CDR3 is 16 residues long. CDR3: CAWSVHAQSSTDTQYF. CDR3 nucleotide sequence: TGTGCCTGGAGTGTACACGCCCAATCTAGCACAGATACGCAGTATTTT.

This clone has a count of ten or more. The J gene is TRBJ2-1, the V gene TRBV9; D perhaps matches TRBD2 (6 bases). The ends were cut back, 0 bases at V and 3 bases at J, with 10 bases in the middle. The CDR3 is made up of 15 amino acids. Germline loops: CDR1 SGDLS, CDR2 YYNGEE. CDR3 in DNA: TGTGCCAGCAGCGTAGAACAGGACTACTACAATGAGCAGTTCTTC. Protein product: CASSVEQDYYNEQFF.

This clone was detected only once. The sample carries other DNA sequences with the same CDR3. J is TRBJ2-7 and V is TRBV9, with 13 bases identical to TRBD2. The J segment lost 4 bases and the V segment lost 2 bases, leaving 0 bases of the junction unmatched. Germline V gene data show CDR1 as SGDLS and CDR2 as YYNGEE. The CDR3 is made up of 14 amino acids. DNA of the CDR3: TGTGCCAGCAGCGTGGGACTAGCGGGGTACGAGCAGTACTTC. Translated: CASSVGLAGYEQYF.

CDR3 in DNA: TGTGCCAGCAGCGTTGCTAGCGGGCCCTCCTACGAGCAGTACTTC. Translation gives CASSVASGPSYEQYF. The chain carries TRBV9 and TRBJ2-7, with 8 bases identical to TRBD2. Germline V gene lookup returns CDR1 SGDLS and CDR2 YYNGEE. The CDR3 spans 15 residues. V shed 2 bases, J shed 0 bases, and the junction held 4 bases outside the gene matches.

The genes are TRBV4-1 and TRBJ2-3; TRBD2 matches at 10 bases. From germline, CDR1 is MGHRA and CDR2 YSYEKL. Trimming at V came to 0 bases and at J to 3 bases, leaving 12 bases not matched to a gene. This CDR3 comprises 19 residues. The CDR3 DNA reads as TGCGCCAGCAGCCAAGATCGTTTTTGGGCTAGCGGGAGAACAGATACGCAGTATTTT. It is translated as CASSQDRFWASGRTDTQYF.

With respect to this clone: The sample carries other DNA sequences with the same CDR3. The J gene is TRBJ2-2, the V gene TRBV9, with a tentative D call TRBD1 (5 bases). The V end was cut by 0 bases, the J end by 4 bases, with 7 bases between. The CDR3 is 14 residues long. The V gene's germline CDR1 is SGDLS and CDR2 YYNGEE. This CDR3 reads CASSVGGSTGELFF. CDR3 nucleotide sequence: TGTGCCAGCAGCGTAGGGGGCAGCACCGGGGAGCTGTTTTTT. Using reference TRBV9 and TRBJ2-2 for the parts outside the CDR3, the full variable domain is DSGVTQTPKHLITATGQRVTLRCSPRSGDLSVYWYQQSLDQGLQFLIQYYNGEERAKGNILERFSAQQFPDLHSELNLSSLELGDSALYFCASSVGGSTGELFFGEGSRLTVL.